Each of the 18 T cell receptor beta chains below was sequenced from the same sample in a study of Graves' ophthalmopathy and Graves' hyperthyroidism. The authors amplified TCR beta CDR3 regions from RNA transcripts. Following a first-round RT-PCR that used HTBI primers, a second-round multiplex PCR was carried out. TCRdb fed the multiplex PCR reads into MiXCR, producing one record per CDR3 protein. Of under 200,000 distinct CDR3 sequences detected, over 35% appear once; the ten largest clones hold 5.8%. The source material was peripheral blood. The receptors derive from a woman in her forties with Graves' ophthalmopathy.

The chain employs TRBV6-5 and TRBJ1-2; D is unresolved. Germline values: CDR1 MNHEY, CDR2 SVGAGI. Deletions cut 2 bases from V and 6 bases from J, with 19 bases between. CDR3 length: 16 amino acids. The CDR3 is CASSYPKGFISHGYTF. For the CDR3, the DNA is TGTGCCAGCAGTTACCCAAAGGGTTTTATCTCCCATGGCTACACCTTC.

This clonotype was found many times. The chain has TRBV7-8 and TRBJ2-2; weak D call: TRBD2 (5 bases). Germline V gives CDR1 SGHVS, CDR2 FQNEAQ. V shed 0 bases and J shed 1 base, with 6 bases lying between them. The CDR3 is 15 residues long. CDR3 loop: CASSLARGNTGELFF. DNA of the CDR3: TGTGCCAGCAGCTTAGCACGGGGGAACACCGGGGAGCTGTTTTTT. Using reference TRBV7-8 and TRBJ2-2 for the parts outside the CDR3, the full variable domain is GAGVSQSPRYKVAKRGQDVALRCDPISGHVSLFWYQQALGQGPEFLTYFQNEAQLDKSGLPSDRFFAERPEGSVSTLKIQRTQQEDSAVYLCASSLARGNTGELFFGEGSRLTVL.

This clonotype has only one observation. One end of the junction is discordant with germline, which a read error may explain. The CDR3 loop reads CASSPSQGTQYF. The CDR3 DNA follows: TGTGCCAGCAGCCCCTCCCAAGGGACCCAGTACTTC. V is TRBV12-3 or TRBV12-4 and J is TRBJ2-5; D is unclear. The CDR3 consists of 12 residues.

This clonotype was counted many times. This rearrangement joins TRBV5-1 to TRBJ1-1, with D hard to call. Deletions cut 0 bases from V and 0 bases from J, with 9 bases between. The V gene's germline CDR1 is SGHRS and CDR2 YFSETQ. This CDR3 is 15 amino acids long. CDR3 protein: CASSLVANMNTEAFF. DNA for the CDR3: TGCGCCAGCAGCTTGGTAGCGAACATGAACACTGAAGCTTTCTTT.

This clonotype has at least ten counts. The chain combines TRBV27 with TRBJ2-7, with 16 bases fitting TRBD2. This CDR3 comprises 17 residues. Germline loops: CDR1 MNHEY, CDR2 SMNVEV (reference sequence). The trim removed 5 bases at V and 2 bases at J, leaving 6 bases unmatched. The CDR3 nucleotides are TGTGCCAGCAGTAGGGGACTAGCGGGGGGGAAGCCCTACGAGCAGTACTTC. Protein product: CASSRGLAGGKPYEQYF.

This sequence joins TRBV6-5 and TRBJ2-7, with unresolved D. CDR3 length equals 13 residues. V gave up 0 bases and J gave up 2 bases, with 5 bases separating them. CDR1 is MNHEY and CDR2 is SVGAGI in the germline V gene. The DNA for the CDR3 is TGTGCCAGCAGTTACTCTCAGGCCTACGAGCAGTACTTC. It specifies CASSYSQAYEQYF.

This clonotype was seen many times. The chain employs TRBV6-1 and TRBJ2-7; D unclear. Trimming removed 7 bases from V and 4 bases from J, with 17 bases in between. This CDR3 contains 14 residues. Germline loops: CDR1 MNHNS, CDR2 SASEGT. The CDR3 DNA follows: TGTGCCAGCACCTCCCCCGATAGTTATTACGAGCAGTACTTC. This codes for CASTSPDSYYEQYF.

This chain links TRBV20-1 with TRBJ2-2, with TRBD2 identical over 10 bases. The CDR3 totals 15 residues. Germline loops: CDR1 DFQATT, CDR2 SNEGSKA (reference sequence). V trimming: 5 bases; J trimming: 4 bases; junction bases outside the gene matches: 7. The CDR3 reads CSAEAGGRRTGELFF. The CDR3 nucleotides are TGCAGTGCTGAAGCGGGGGGGCGTCGCACCGGGGAGCTGTTTTTT.

This rearrangement joins TRBV6-5 to TRBJ1-6, with D unclear. Germline V CDR1 and CDR2: MNHEY, SVGAGI. V was cut by 2 bases and J by 2 bases, with 7 bases left in between. This CDR3 is 15 amino acids long. Here the CDR3 DNA reads TGTGCCAGCAGTTACGGGGAAACCTATAATTCACCCCTCCACTTT. Translating gives CASSYGETYNSPLHF.

This rearrangement joins TRBV4-3 to TRBJ2-7; no reliable D call. Germline V gene data show CDR1 as LGHNA and CDR2 as YSLEER. V lost 1 base, J lost 5 bases, and 12 bases lay in between. CDR3 length: 14 amino acids. For the CDR3, the DNA is TGCGCCAGCAGCCAAGGACCGAGGTTACACGAGCAGTACTTC. Its translation is CASSQGPRLHEQYF.

In its sample, this clonotype was seen many times. V and J are TRBV19 and TRBJ1-1; D unresolved. The CDR3 runs 14 residues. Trimming stripped 1 base from V and 2 bases from J, with 8 bases between. Germline assignment: CDR1 LNHDA and CDR2 SQIVND (reference sequence). The DNA of the CDR3 is TGTGCCAGTAGTATAGGAGGAGCCAACACTGAAGCTTTCTTT. Its translation is CASSIGGANTEAFF.

This clonotype was seen repeatedly, ten times or more. The chain is built from TRBV6-5 and TRBJ2-2; the D call may be TRBD1 or TRBD2 (5 bases each). Deletions cut 10 bases from V and 7 bases from J, with 16 bases between. Germline values: CDR1 MNHEY, CDR2 SVGAGI. The CDR3 sequence is 13 residues long. CDR3 amino acids: CATFRELGGELFF. The CDR3 coding sequence is TGTGCCACCTTCAGGGAGTTGGGCGGGGAGCTGTTTTTT.

The gene calls are TRBV6-5 and TRBJ2-2; D uncertain. V was cut by 6 bases and J by 2 bases, with 4 bases left in between. Germline V gene data show CDR1 as MNHEY and CDR2 as SVGAGI. The CDR3 spans 12 residues. CDR3 nucleotide sequence: TGTGCCAGCAGATATAACACCGGGGAGCTGTTTTTT. Its protein product is CASRYNTGELFF.

In its sample, this clonotype was seen many times. The chain has TRBV28 and TRBJ2-2; TRBD1 matches at 8 bases. V was clipped by 4 bases and J by 7 bases; unmatched bases: 8. The CDR3 loop spans 15 amino acids. CDR1 is MDHEN, CDR2 SYDVKM, per germline. The CDR3 coding sequence is TGTGCCAGCAGTTCCCCAGGACAGGGAGTCGGGGAGCTGTTTTTT. This encodes CASSSPGQGVGELFF.

This clonotype was detected ten times or more. This chain uses TRBV29-1 with TRBJ2-7, with 13 bases identical to TRBD2. The CDR3 runs 13 residues. V lost 7 bases to trimming and J lost 7 bases; unmatched junction nucleotides: 7. Per the germline V gene, CDR1 is SQVTM and CDR2 is ANQGSEA. CDR3 bases: TGCAGCGCCGGGACTAGCGGGATGGGTGAGCAGTACTTC. Residues: CSAGTSGMGEQYF.

The V and J genes are TRBV6-2 or TRBV6-3 and TRBJ2-7; 9 nucleotides agree with TRBD1. With V trimmed by 6 bases and J by 3 bases, 15 bases remained unmatched. The CDR3 has 17 residues. In germline, CDR1 is MNHEY, CDR2 SVGEGT. CDR3 in amino acids: CASSRTSTGTGNYEQYF. DNA for the CDR3: TGTGCCAGCAGCCGCACCTCCACCGGGACAGGGAACTACGAGCAGTACTTC.

The chain combines TRBV30 with TRBJ2-5; no reliable D call. CDR3 length: 13 amino acids. The V end was cut by 4 bases, the J end by 2 bases, with 11 bases between. Germline values: CDR1 GTSNPN, CDR2 SVGIG (reference sequence). The CDR3 loop reads CAWNLRLQETQYF. The CDR3 DNA follows: TGTGCCTGGAATTTGCGGCTACAAGAGACCCAGTACTTC.

This clonotype was counted ten times or more. The gene calls are TRBV28 and TRBJ2-7; the D call may be TRBD1 or TRBD2 (5 bases each). This CDR3 region has 14 residues. Trimming removed 2 bases from V and 2 bases from J, with 10 bases in between. In germline, CDR1 is MDHEN, CDR2 SYDVKM. The CDR3 nucleotides read TGTGCCAGCAGTTTAACGGGGCTTACCTACGAGCAGTACTTC. Encoded protein: CASSLTGLTYEQYF.